This T cell receptor (beta chain) was captured in a study of T cells after yellow fever vaccination. The germline CDR1 and CDR2 sequences are SGHRS and YFSETQ. The CDR3 has 15 amino acids. V was pared by 3 bases and J by 5 bases, with 6 bases of the junction left unmatched. Production of TCR cDNA was by 5'RACE template switching, which also added a universal primer site and UMIs. TCRdb called the 5' RACE reads again in MiXCR, with one record for every CDR3 protein. The sample includes 620,000 or so distinct CDR3 sequences, 17% of them seen just once. This clonotype was seen a handful of times. Its matching antigen is unknown. Regarding the study as a whole: Overall, a small share of clonotypes was seen in both CD4 and CD8 compartments. Clones from primary vaccination mostly reappeared after the booster (approximately 96% CD4, around 90% CD8).

The rearrangement joins TRBV5-1 to TRBJ2-5, with 11 bases fitting TRBD2. This sample comprised PBMCs, obtained 4 to 6 days after the first yellow fever vaccination. This sequence was found in a man younger than 30 who received the YFV17D yellow fever vaccine. CDR3 sequence: CASSSTSGVLETQYF. The DNA for the CDR3 is TGCGCCAGCAGCTCGACTAGCGGGGTACTGGAGACCCAGTACTTC.